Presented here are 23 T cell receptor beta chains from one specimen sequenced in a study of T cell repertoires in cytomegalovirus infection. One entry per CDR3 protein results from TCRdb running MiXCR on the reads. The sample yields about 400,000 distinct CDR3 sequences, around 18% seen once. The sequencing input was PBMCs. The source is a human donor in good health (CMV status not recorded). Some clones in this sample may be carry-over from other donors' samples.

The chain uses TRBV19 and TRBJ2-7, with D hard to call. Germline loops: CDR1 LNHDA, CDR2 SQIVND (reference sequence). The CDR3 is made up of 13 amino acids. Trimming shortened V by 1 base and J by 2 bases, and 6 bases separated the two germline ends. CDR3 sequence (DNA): TGTGCCAGTAGTATAGGTCTTACCTACGAGCAGTACTTC. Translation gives CASSIGLTYEQYF.

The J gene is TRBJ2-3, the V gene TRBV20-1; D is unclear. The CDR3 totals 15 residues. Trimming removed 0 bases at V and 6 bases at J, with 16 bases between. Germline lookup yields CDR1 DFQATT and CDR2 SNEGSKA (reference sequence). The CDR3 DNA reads TGCAGTGCTAGAGATTTCGACCCAAGTCGGGATACGCAGTATTTT. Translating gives CSARDFDPSRDTQYF.

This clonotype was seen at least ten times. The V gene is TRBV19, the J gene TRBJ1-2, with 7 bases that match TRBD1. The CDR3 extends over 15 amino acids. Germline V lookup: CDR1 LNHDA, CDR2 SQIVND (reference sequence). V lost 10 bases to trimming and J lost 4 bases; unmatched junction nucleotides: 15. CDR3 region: CATRQGLLVSYGYTF. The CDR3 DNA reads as TGTGCCACTCGACAGGGTCTACTTGTTAGCTATGGCTACACCTTC. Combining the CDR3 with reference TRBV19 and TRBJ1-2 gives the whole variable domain DGGITQSPKYLFRKEGQNVTLSCEQNLNHDAMYWYRQDPGQGLRLIYYSQIVNDFQKGDIAEGYSVSREKKESFPLTVTSAQKNPTAFYLCATRQGLLVSYGYTFGSGTRLTVV.

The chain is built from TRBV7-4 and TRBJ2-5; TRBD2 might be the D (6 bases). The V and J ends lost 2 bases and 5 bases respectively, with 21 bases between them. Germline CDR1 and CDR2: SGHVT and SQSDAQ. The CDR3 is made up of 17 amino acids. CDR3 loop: CASSLRRRDSAGETQYF. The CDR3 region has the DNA TGTGCCAGCAGCTTAAGAAGAAGGGACTCGGCGGGGGAGACCCAGTACTTC.

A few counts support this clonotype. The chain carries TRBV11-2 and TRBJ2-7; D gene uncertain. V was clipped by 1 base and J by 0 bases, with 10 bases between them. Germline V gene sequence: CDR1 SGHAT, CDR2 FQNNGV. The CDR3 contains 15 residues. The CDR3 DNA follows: TGTGCCAGCAGCTTAGCGACGGACCGCTCCTACGAGCAGTACTTC. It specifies CASSLATDRSYEQYF.

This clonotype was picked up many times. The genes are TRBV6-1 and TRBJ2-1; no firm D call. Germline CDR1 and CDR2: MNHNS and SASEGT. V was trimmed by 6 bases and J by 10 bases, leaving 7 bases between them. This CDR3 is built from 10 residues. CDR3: CASRVAEQFF. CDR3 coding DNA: TGTGCCAGCAGGGTGGCCGAGCAGTTCTTC.

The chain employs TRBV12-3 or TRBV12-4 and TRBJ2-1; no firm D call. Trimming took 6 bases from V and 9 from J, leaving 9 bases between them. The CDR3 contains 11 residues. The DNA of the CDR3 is TGTGCCAGCAGCGTAGCCGTTGAGCAGTTCTTC. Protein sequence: CASSVAVEQFF.

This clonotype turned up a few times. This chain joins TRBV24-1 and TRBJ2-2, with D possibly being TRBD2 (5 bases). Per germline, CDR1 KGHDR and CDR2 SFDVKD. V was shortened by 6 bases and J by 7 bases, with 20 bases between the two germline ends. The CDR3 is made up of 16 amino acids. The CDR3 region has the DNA TGTGCCACCAGTTCCGGGGTGTGGGCCCGCGACGGGGAGCTGTTTTTT. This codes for CATSSGVWARDGELFF.

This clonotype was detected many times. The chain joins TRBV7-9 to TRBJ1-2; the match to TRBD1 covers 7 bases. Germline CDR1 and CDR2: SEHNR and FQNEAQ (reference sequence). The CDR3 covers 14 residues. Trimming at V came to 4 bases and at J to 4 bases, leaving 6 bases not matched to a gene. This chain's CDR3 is CASSSRQGGYGYTF. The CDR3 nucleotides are TGTGCCAGCAGCTCCCGACAGGGCGGCTATGGCTACACCTTC.

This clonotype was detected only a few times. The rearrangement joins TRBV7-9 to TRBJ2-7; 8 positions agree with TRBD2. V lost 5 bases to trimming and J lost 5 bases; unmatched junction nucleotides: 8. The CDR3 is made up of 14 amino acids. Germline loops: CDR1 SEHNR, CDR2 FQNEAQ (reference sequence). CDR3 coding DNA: TGTGCCAGCAGCCCGCGGGGCGGGAGGAACGAGCAGTACTTC. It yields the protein CASSPRGGRNEQYF.

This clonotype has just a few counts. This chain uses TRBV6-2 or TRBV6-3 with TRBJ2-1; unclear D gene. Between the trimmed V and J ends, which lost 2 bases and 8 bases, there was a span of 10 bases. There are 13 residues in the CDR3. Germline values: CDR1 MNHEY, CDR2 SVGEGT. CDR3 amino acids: CASSYEVVDEQFF. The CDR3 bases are TGTGCCAGCAGTTACGAAGTTGTCGATGAGCAGTTCTTC.

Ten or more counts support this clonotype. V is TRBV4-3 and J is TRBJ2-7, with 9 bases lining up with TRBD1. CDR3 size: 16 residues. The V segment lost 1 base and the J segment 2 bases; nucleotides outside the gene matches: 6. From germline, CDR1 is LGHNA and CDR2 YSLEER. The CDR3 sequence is CASSQGPRQGAYEQYF. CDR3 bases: TGCGCCAGCAGCCAAGGCCCTCGACAGGGGGCCTACGAGCAGTACTTC.

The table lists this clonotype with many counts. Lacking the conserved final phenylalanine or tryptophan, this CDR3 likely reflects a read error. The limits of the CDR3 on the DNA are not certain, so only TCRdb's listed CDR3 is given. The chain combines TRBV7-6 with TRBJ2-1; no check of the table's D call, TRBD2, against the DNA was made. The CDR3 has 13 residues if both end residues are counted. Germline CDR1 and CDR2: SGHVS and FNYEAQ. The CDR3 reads CASSHGGNNEWEV.

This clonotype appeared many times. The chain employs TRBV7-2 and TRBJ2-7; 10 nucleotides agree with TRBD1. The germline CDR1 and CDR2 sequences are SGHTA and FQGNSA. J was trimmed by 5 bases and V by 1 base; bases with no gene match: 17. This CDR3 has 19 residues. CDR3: CASSLVAHLGQGISNEQYF. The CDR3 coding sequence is TGTGCCAGCAGCTTAGTGGCCCACCTGGGACAGGGGATCAGTAACGAGCAGTACTTC.

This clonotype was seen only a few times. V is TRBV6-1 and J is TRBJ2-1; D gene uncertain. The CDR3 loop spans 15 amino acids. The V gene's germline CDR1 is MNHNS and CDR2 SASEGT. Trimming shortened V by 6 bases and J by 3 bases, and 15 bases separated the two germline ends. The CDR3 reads CASRRVPTIYNEQFF. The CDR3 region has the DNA TGTGCCAGCAGACGTGTCCCTACGATCTACAATGAGCAGTTCTTC.

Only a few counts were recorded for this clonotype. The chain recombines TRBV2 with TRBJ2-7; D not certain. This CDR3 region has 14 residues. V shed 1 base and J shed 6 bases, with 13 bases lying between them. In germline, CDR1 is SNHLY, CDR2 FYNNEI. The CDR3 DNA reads TGTGCCAGCAGTGAAGACACTGTCTTCTCCGAGCAGTACTTC. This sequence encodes CASSEDTVFSEQYF. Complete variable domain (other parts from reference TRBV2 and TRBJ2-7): EPEVTQTPSHQVTQMGQEVILRCVPISNHLYFYWYRQILGQKVEFLVSFYNNEISEKSEIFDDQFSVERPDGSNFTLKIRSTKLEDSAMYFCASSEDTVFSEQYFGPGTRLTVT.

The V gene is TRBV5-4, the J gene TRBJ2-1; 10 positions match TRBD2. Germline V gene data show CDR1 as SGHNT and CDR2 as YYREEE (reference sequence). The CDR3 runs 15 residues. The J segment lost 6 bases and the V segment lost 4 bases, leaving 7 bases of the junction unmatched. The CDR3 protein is CASSESGRGGNEQFF. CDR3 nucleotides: TGTGCCAGCAGCGAGAGCGGGAGGGGTGGCAATGAGCAGTTCTTC. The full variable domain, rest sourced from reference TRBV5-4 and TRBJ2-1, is ETGVTQSPTHLIKTRGQQVTLRCSSQSGHNTVSWYQQALGQGPQFIFQYYREEENGRGNFPPRFSGLQFPNYSSELNVNALELDDSALYLCASSESGRGGNEQFFGPGTRLTVL.

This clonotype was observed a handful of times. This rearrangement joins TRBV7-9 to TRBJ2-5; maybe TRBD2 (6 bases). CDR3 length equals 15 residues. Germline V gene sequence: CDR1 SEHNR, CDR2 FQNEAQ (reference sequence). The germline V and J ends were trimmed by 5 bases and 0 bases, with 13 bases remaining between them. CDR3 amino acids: CASSATRDYQETQYF. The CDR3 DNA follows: TGTGCCAGCAGCGCCACGCGGGACTACCAAGAGACCCAGTACTTC. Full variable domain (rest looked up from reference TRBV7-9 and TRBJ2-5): DTGVSQNPRHKITKRGQNVTFRCDPISEHNRLYWYRQTLGQGPEFLTYFQNEAQLEKSRLLSDRFSAERPKGSFSTLEIQRTEQGDSAMYLCASSATRDYQETQYFGPGTRLLVL.

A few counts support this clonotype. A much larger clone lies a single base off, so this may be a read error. For the CDR3, the DNA is TGTGCCAACAGCTTAGATTTACGTAAACAGACCCAGTACTTC. It encodes CANSLDLRKQTQYF. The rearrangement uses TRBV7-2 and TRBJ2-5; D remains unclear. This CDR3 has 14 amino acids. Germline V gene lookup returns CDR1 SGHTA and CDR2 FQGNSA.

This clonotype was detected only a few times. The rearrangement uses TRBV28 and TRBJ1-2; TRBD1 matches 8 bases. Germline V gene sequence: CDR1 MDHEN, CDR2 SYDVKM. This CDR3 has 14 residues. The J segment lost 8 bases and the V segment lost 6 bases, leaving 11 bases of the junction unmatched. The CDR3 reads CASSSTGTGDGYTF. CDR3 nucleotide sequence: TGTGCCAGCAGCTCGACCGGGACAGGAGACGGCTACACCTTC.

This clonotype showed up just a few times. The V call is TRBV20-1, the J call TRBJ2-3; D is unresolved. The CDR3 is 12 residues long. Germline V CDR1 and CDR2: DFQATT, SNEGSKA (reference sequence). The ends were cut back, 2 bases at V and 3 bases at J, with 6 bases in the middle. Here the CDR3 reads CSARPQTDTQYF. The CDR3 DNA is TGCAGTGCTAGACCCCAGACAGATACGCAGTATTTT.

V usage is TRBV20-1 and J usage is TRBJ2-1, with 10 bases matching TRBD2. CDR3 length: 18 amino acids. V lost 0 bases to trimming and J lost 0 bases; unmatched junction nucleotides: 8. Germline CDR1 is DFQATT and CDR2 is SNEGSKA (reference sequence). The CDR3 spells CSAREWGSGRSSYNEQFF. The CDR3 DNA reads TGCAGTGCTAGAGAGTGGGGTAGCGGGAGGAGCTCCTACAATGAGCAGTTCTTC.

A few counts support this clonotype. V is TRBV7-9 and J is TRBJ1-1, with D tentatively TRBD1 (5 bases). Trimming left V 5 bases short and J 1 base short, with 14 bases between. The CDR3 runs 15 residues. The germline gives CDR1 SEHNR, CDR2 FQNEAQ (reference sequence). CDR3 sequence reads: CASSPPGPANTEAFF. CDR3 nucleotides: TGTGCCAGCAGCCCCCCGGGACCCGCGAACACTGAAGCTTTCTTT.